This T cell receptor (beta chain) derives from a study of long-term antiretroviral therapy in people with HIV (dated by TCRdb to 2022 to 2024). About the full investigation: The earliest samples were collected about a decade before the 2015 WHO recommendation for immediate ART, when ART was typically delayed until CD4 counts fell. A retrospective serial study tested whether ART initiation and durable HIV suppression were associated with changes in peripheral blood TRB repertoire composition and diversity. Test extractions of a monoclonal T-cell line alongside a few dozen polyclonal samples showed no cross-contamination during QIAcube processing. Of the roughly 30 participants with HIV, 10 to 11 were female. The cohort contributed under 200 cryopreserved PBMC samples from around 30 adults with confirmed HIV infection, collected serially over a mean of roughly 6 years (range 1-12).

To be included, a participant needed at least one PBMC sample from before ART initiation plus at least two post-ART samples. All participants with HIV were treated in the United States of America. Cryopreserved samples of about 0.9-11 million PBMC were thawed and washed before DNA extraction. At the time of the earliest PBMC sample, participants with HIV were aged between about 23 and 54 years. PBMC samples were contributed by each participant from 1-4 timepoints before ART initiation and 2-8 timepoints after ART initiation, with a median of 7 samples. For every participant, serial HIV viral load, CD4+ T-cell count, ART history and demographic data were obtained. Genomic DNA was extracted from unsorted PBMC with a Qiagen kit on a QIAcube, processed in batches of 12 samples. What the research found in general, with its limitations: Compared with controls, HIV repertoires had narrower CDR3 length ranges, and the network structure pointed to an antigen-experienced repertoire that shifted only slightly toward naive after ART. Expanded TRB clones identified before ART initiation dominated the repertoire across all time points, though the dominance fluctuated and decreased in many PLHIV after ART. ART initiation was associated with a significant increase in TRB diversity, but diversity stayed significantly below transplant donor controls even after long-term ART. The samples span the years 2004 to 2017, and the ART regimens used may be less effective than current regimens. Because PBMC availability was limited, only the TCR beta chain was sequenced, with no alpha chain pairing. Inferences about post-ART repertoire changes were limited because no data were available on ART adherence, viral resistance or therapy changes. Because pre-ART samples had limited cell numbers, unsorted PBMC were profiled rather than sorted CD4+ and CD8+ T cells.

As regards this clone: Its antigen is still unknown. No quality values exist for individual bases; no much larger clone is one base distant.

V drops 4 bases and J drops 4 bases, leaving 15 bases in between. CDR1 is given as SGDLS and CDR2 as YYNGEE, both from the germline V gene. The CDR3 starts with the cysteine, ends with the phenylalanine, and has 15 residues. Just the 45-base CDR3 DNA is kept, in frame starting at base 1. Sequencing of the TRB variable region was done with the immunoSEQ hsTCRB v3.0 assay at survey level resolution. TRB sequencing targeted a depth of roughly 35,000-50,000 T-cell genomes per sample. An Illumina MiSeq with a v3 150-cycle kit was used to sequence the pooled TRB libraries. The source study handled its data this way. Repertoire analysis ran in R within a reproducible Nextflow workflow covering QC, data transformation and analysis. LymphoSeq2, an R package for exploring AIRR-Seq data, was used to implement the custom analyses. Several samples that produced fewer than 5000 total TRB sequences were removed, so 190 or so HIV repertoires were analyzed. Of the 188 retained HIV repertoires, 55 to 60 were collected before and more than 120 after ART initiation. Repertoires were downsampled to 5000 TRB nucleotide sequences, and summary statistics were averaged over 100 downsampling iterations. TRB sequences were retained for analysis only if CDR3 regions of at least seven amino acids were present. A Shannon entropy-derived clonality score and the Gini coefficient were used to measure diversity. In the repertoire networks, any two of the top 5000 CDR3 amino acid sequences were linked whenever the two sequences differed by an edit distance of one. For TRB CDR3 amino acid sequences, GLIPH2 was used to predict antigen specificity groups and MHC restriction. CDR3 amino acid sequences were matched against VDJdb and McPAS-TCR to flag known CMV, EBV, HIV or tissue antigen associations. Pre-ART, post-ART and control groups were compared with Wilcoxon signed-rank tests and Holm-Bonferroni correction. TCRdb mirrors the immuneACCESS table, restricted to in-frame sequences. Some clones are absent from its copies; in checked studies, under half trace to an unresolved V gene, and the reason for the others is unknown. V, J and clone size are taken as reported in that table, and D and trimming were inferred from the DNA itself. The sample profile shows 40,000 to 45,000 clones; nearly 95% of them were found once. The ten largest clones capture less than 3% of the sample.

Here the chain combines TRBV9 and TRBJ1-5; the D gene is perhaps TRBD1, on 5 matching bases. The receptor was derived from a woman aged 45-59 years with HIV. The specimen comprised unsorted PBMCs, sampled 3.7 years after starting antiretroviral therapy. This receptor has the CDR3 CASSPGGLSNQPQHF. The bases are TGTGCCAGCAGCCCGGGGGGTTTGTCTAATCAGCCCCAGCATTTT.